This T cell receptor (beta chain) derives from a study of T cell clonality in common variable immunodeficiency. The assay was immunoSEQ multiplex PCR, and TCRdb's table has in-frame clones only and misses some. The sample shows tens of thousands of clones, none of them appearing just once. This clone showed up many times. Its antigen remains unidentified. Read coverage stops 3 residues before the CDR3 terminus; the germline J gene supplies the remainder. Study-wide results and limits: Compared with healthy controls, CVID subjects showed increased TCRbeta clonality, mostly in about a third.

CDR3 length: 15 residues. Germline loops: CDR1 MDHEN, CDR2 SYDVKM. J lost 1 base, V lost 2 bases, and 4 bases had no gene match. V usage is TRBV28 and J usage is TRBJ2-5; TRBD2 matches 7 bases. Sequencing was performed on peripheral blood mononuclear cells. The TCR was taken from a person aged 18-70 years in good health. The part of the CDR3 DNA that was read is TGTGCCAGCAGTTTAGTGGCGGGAGTCCAAGAGACC. As protein: CASSLVAGVQET. The entire CDR3 reads CASSLVAGVQETQYF.